Below are 30 T cell receptor beta chains sequenced from a single sample in a study of T cells after yellow fever vaccination. Each CDR3 protein gets one entry after TCRdb re-called the 5' RACE reads with MiXCR. The table shows 250,000 to 300,000 distinct CDR3 sequences, with approximately 8% occurring only once. The sample in question was CD4+ T cells sorted from PBMCs, obtained 5 days after the yellow fever booster vaccination. These TCRs come from a young man who received the YFV17D yellow fever vaccine.

In this sample, this clonotype turned up a few times. The chain employs TRBV24-1 and TRBJ1-5; D is undetermined. CDR1 is KGHDR and CDR2 is SFDVKD in the germline V gene. With 4 bases removed from V and 2 bases from J, the gap between germline ends came to 2 bases. The CDR3 extends over 12 amino acids. The CDR3 DNA follows: TGTGCCACCAGTGAGCGCAATCAGCCCCAGCATTTT. Translation: CATSERNQPQHF.

V and J are TRBV18 and TRBJ2-7; no clear D gene. CDR3 length: 13 residues. The V gene's germline CDR1 is KGHSH and CDR2 LQKENI. V was clipped by 1 base and J by 3 bases, with 7 bases between them. CDR3: CASSPQGIYEQYV. The CDR3 DNA is TGTGCCAGCTCACCACAGGGAATCTACGAGCAGTACGTC.

In this sample, this clonotype turned up many times. The chain has TRBV12-3 or TRBV12-4 and TRBJ1-1; D gene unclear. This CDR3 region has 15 residues. V lost 7 bases to trimming and J lost 5 bases, with 20 bases between them. For the CDR3, the DNA is TGTGCCAGCAAGGGAGGGCGGATTTTGATAACTGAAGCTTTCTTT. Translation gives CASKGGRILITEAFF.

In this sample, this clonotype turned up a few times. The rearrangement links TRBV7-9 to TRBJ1-2; maybe TRBD1 (6 bases). The V end was cut by 1 base, the J end by 7 bases, with 16 bases between. The germline gives CDR1 SEHNR, CDR2 FQNEAQ (reference sequence). The CDR3 length is 15 residues. The CDR3 spells CASSLDSGAPRGYTF. CDR3 in DNA: TGTGCCAGCAGCTTAGATTCGGGGGCCCCACGTGGCTACACCTTC.

This clonotype was recorded many times. The chain joins TRBV7-9 to TRBJ2-3; D possibly corresponds to TRBD2 (6 bases). In germline, CDR1 is SEHNR, CDR2 FQNEAQ (reference sequence). V was cut by 1 base and J by 3 bases, with 8 bases left in between. The CDR3 has 14 residues. The CDR3 loop reads CASSLGGVTDTQYF. As DNA, the CDR3 is TGTGCCAGCAGCTTAGGGGGGGTTACAGATACGCAGTATTTT.

The V and J genes are TRBV6-2 or TRBV6-3 and TRBJ2-3, with 12 bases identical to TRBD1. CDR1 is MNHEY, CDR2 SVGEGT, per germline. V trimming: 5 bases; J trimming: 4 bases; junction bases outside the gene matches: 7. The CDR3 extends over 16 amino acids. This CDR3 is CASSPEGQGAADTQYF. The CDR3 nucleotides read TGTGCCAGCAGTCCCGAGGGACAGGGGGCCGCAGATACGCAGTATTTT.

This clonotype was seen just once. The V and J genes are TRBV7-8 and TRBJ1-2; D unclear. The V end was cut by 1 base, the J end by 3 bases, with 15 bases between. Looked up from germline, CDR1 is SGHVS and CDR2 is FQNEAQ. This CDR3 comprises 16 residues. The CDR3 sequence: CASSLGARRSDYGYTF. DNA for the CDR3: TGTGCCAGCAGCTTAGGCGCCCGGAGATCTGACTATGGCTACACCTTC.

Ten or more counts support this clonotype. J is TRBJ1-1 and V is TRBV13; no clear D gene. The CDR3 spans 16 residues. The V gene's germline CDR1 is PRHDT and CDR2 FYEKMQ (reference sequence). V gave up 1 base and J gave up 5 bases, with 17 bases separating them. CDR3 nucleotides: TGTGCCAGCAGCTTAGTGGGTGGGTTAAAGAGGACTGAAGCTTTCTTT. This sequence encodes CASSLVGGLKRTEAFF.

This clonotype showed up just a few times. In DNA, the CDR3 is TGCGCCAGCAGTCAATCGTTCAGGGCGAGCACAGATACGCAGTATTTT. Residues: CASSQSFRASTDTQYF. The rearrangement links TRBV23-1 to TRBJ2-3; TRBD1 is a possible D gene (5 bases). TRBV23-1 is noted as an ORF with a role that remains uncertain. The V end was cut by 0 bases, the J end by 0 bases, with 10 bases between. This CDR3 is 16 amino acids long.

This clonotype was counted at least ten times. The V call is TRBV11-3, the J call TRBJ2-1; perhaps TRBD2 as D (5 bases). CDR1 is SGHNT and CDR2 is YENEEA in the germline V gene. Trimming stripped 1 base from V and 6 bases from J, with 7 bases between. There are 13 residues in the CDR3. CDR3 loop: CASSLGGSNEQFF. CDR3 DNA sequence: TGTGCCAGCAGCTTAGGAGGGTCCAATGAGCAGTTCTTC.

This clonotype has ten or more counts. This sequence joins TRBV12-3 or TRBV12-4 and TRBJ1-1; 10 nucleotides agree with TRBD1. CDR3 length equals 15 residues. V lost 3 bases and J lost 4; bases outside the gene matches: 5. CDR3 coding DNA: TGTGCCAGCAGTTTCGGGGACAGGGGTCCCACTGAAGCTTTCTTT. This codes for CASSFGDRGPTEAFF.

This clonotype was observed a few times. The chain has TRBV12-3 or TRBV12-4 and TRBJ2-3, with D unclear. V gave up 7 bases and J gave up 2 bases, with 13 bases separating them. The CDR3 consists of 14 residues. CDR3 in amino acids: CASTVAGLTDTQYF. In DNA form, the CDR3 reads TGTGCCAGCACCGTGGCAGGCCTCACAGATACGCAGTATTTT.

This clonotype was picked up a small number of times. V gene TRBV6-2 or TRBV6-3 combines with J gene TRBJ2-1; D is uncertain. Germline V gene lookup returns CDR1 MNHEY and CDR2 SVGEGT. V dropped 1 base and J dropped 8 bases, with 18 bases sitting between them. This CDR3 contains 16 residues. Here the CDR3 DNA reads TGTGCCAGCAGTTACTTGGGCCGGTTAAGGGTCGATGAGCAGTTCTTC. Protein product: CASSYLGRLRVDEQFF.

The chain links TRBV7-2 to TRBJ2-3; 8 bases line up with TRBD2. With 5 bases clipped from V and 2 bases from J, the junction kept 15 bases outside the gene matches. The CDR3 is made up of 18 amino acids. The germline gives CDR1 SGHTA, CDR2 FQGNSA. CDR3 nucleotides: TGTGCCAGCAGCCCCCCGGGGGGGGTTCCCACTAACACAGATACGCAGTATTTT. This sequence encodes CASSPPGGVPTNTDTQYF.

This clonotype was detected many times. The rearrangement uses TRBV12-3 or TRBV12-4 and TRBJ1-5, with D unresolved. Trimming removed 3 bases at V and 6 bases at J, with 9 bases between. The CDR3 totals 13 residues. This chain's CDR3 is CASSFAVRQPQHF. Written as DNA, the CDR3 is TGTGCCAGCAGTTTTGCAGTTCGTCAGCCCCAGCATTTT.

This clonotype was seen more than once but under ten times. V usage is TRBV6-1 and J usage is TRBJ1-2; no definite D call. The CDR3 totals 14 residues. Trimming left V 2 bases short and J 5 bases short, with 12 bases between. Germline V CDR1 and CDR2: MNHNS, SASEGT. The CDR3 coding sequence is TGTGCCAGCAGTGAATCGCGCGGACCTTATGGCTACACCTTC. Protein sequence: CASSESRGPYGYTF.

This clonotype was counted at least ten times. The gene calls are TRBV28 and TRBJ2-3; D is unclear. V dropped 6 bases and J dropped 3 bases, with 7 bases sitting between them. The CDR3 totals 12 residues. The V gene's germline CDR1 is MDHEN and CDR2 SYDVKM. The CDR3 DNA sequence: TGTGCCAGCAGATCCGTGACAGATACGCAGTATTTT. Its protein product is CASRSVTDTQYF.

This clonotype has just a few counts. Here the CDR3 reads CASSLTGDFFSGANVLTF. CDR3 DNA sequence: TGTGCCAGCAGCTTAACAGGGGACTTTTTCTCTGGGGCCAACGTCCTGACTTTC. J is TRBJ2-6 and V is TRBV7-3; the D gene is possibly TRBD2 (6 bases). The germline V and J ends were trimmed by 0 bases and 0 bases, with 12 bases remaining between them. Per germline, CDR1 SGHTA and CDR2 FQGTGA. The CDR3 extends over 18 amino acids.

The chain carries TRBV18 and TRBJ2-5; 7 bases are shared with TRBD1. CDR1 is KGHSH and CDR2 is LQKENI in the germline V gene. The CDR3 runs 15 residues. With 4 bases clipped from V and 5 bases from J, the junction kept 10 bases outside the gene matches. The CDR3 protein is CASSRSDRRAETQYF. The DNA of the CDR3 is TGTGCCAGCTCACGATCGGACAGGCGGGCTGAGACCCAGTACTTC.

The chain uses TRBV5-1 and TRBJ2-1, with 7 nucleotides matching TRBD2. This CDR3 region has 16 residues. Germline assignment: CDR1 SGHRS and CDR2 YFSETQ. Trimming cost V 4 bases and J 0 bases; bases outside gene matches: 7. The CDR3 bases are TGCGCCAGCAGCATAACCAGACTAGCCTCCTACAATGAGCAGTTCTTC. This gives the protein CASSITRLASYNEQFF.

This clonotype was counted a few times. The V gene is TRBV7-2, the J gene TRBJ2-3, with TRBD2 matching 11 bases. The CDR3 has 17 amino acids. The germline gives CDR1 SGHTA, CDR2 FQGNSA. V was clipped by 3 bases and J by 5 bases; unmatched bases: 10. The CDR3 DNA is TGTGCCAGCAGCTTTTCGGGTAGCGGGGGGGCGGGAGATACGCAGTATTTT. It translates to CASSFSGSGGAGDTQYF.

At least ten counts were recorded for this clonotype. The J gene is TRBJ2-1, the V gene TRBV29-1; D unclear. Germline lookup yields CDR1 SQVTM and CDR2 ANQGSEA. V lost 6 bases to trimming and J lost 1 base, with 7 bases between them. The CDR3 loop spans 12 amino acids. In nucleotides, the CDR3 is TGCAGCGTGGCCTGGTCCTACAATGAGCAGTTCTTC. The encoded protein is CSVAWSYNEQFF.

This clonotype was seen more than once but under ten times. This sequence joins TRBV4-3 and TRBJ2-5; 8 bases map to TRBD1. The CDR3 totals 14 residues. Trimming took 3 bases from V and 5 from J; bases not matched to a gene: 5. In germline, CDR1 is LGHNA, CDR2 YSLEER. The CDR3 coding sequence is TGCGCCAGCAGCCAGGCCTACAGGGGGGAGACCCAGTACTTC. This translates into CASSQAYRGETQYF.

This clonotype was counted many times. J is TRBJ2-5 and V is TRBV20-1; TRBD1 matches at 8 bases. CDR1 and CDR2 from the germline V gene are DFQATT and SNEGSKA (reference sequence). With 8 bases clipped from V and 5 bases from J, the junction kept 19 bases outside the gene matches. The CDR3 contains 16 residues. The CDR3 bases are TGCAGTCTGGTCTCTTCCTCCGGGACAGGAGGTGAGACCCAGTACTTC. It translates to CSLVSSSGTGGETQYF.

This clonotype was detected only a few times. This chain uses TRBV20-1 with TRBJ1-6; TRBD1 might be the D (6 bases). The CDR3 is 15 residues long. Germline CDR1 DFQATT, CDR2 SNEGSKA (reference sequence). V was cut by 2 bases and J by 8 bases, with 16 bases left in between. CDR3 amino acids: CSARPGGLSYSPLHF. The CDR3 nucleotides read TGCAGTGCTAGACCTGGGGGCCTATCCTATTCACCCCTCCACTTT.

Only a few counts were recorded for this clonotype. The chain carries TRBV5-1 and TRBJ1-1; the match to TRBD1 covers 12 bases. J gave up 6 bases and V 0 bases, and 3 bases lay outside the gene matches. Germline V CDR1 and CDR2: SGHRS, YFSETQ. This CDR3 is 15 amino acids long. The CDR3 sequence: CASSLVGQGAAEAFF. CDR3 coding DNA: TGCGCCAGCAGCTTGGTGGGACAGGGGGCAGCTGAAGCTTTCTTT. The variable domain in full, with the rest retrieved from reference TRBV5-1 and TRBJ1-1, is KAGVTQTPRYLIKTRGQQVTLSCSPISGHRSVSWYQQTPGQGLQFLFEYFSETQRNKGNFPGRFSGRQFSNSRSEMNVSTLELGDSALYLCASSLVGQGAAEAFFGQGTRLTVV.

Only a few counts were recorded for this clonotype. The chain carries TRBV6-5 and TRBJ1-2, with 7 bases aligning to TRBD1. Germline V gene data show CDR1 as MNHEY and CDR2 as SVGAGI. The CDR3 covers 13 residues. The J segment lost 7 bases and the V segment lost 8 bases, leaving 10 bases of the junction unmatched. Here the CDR3 reads CASGFEGATGYTF. DNA for the CDR3: TGTGCCAGCGGATTTGAGGGGGCTACTGGCTACACCTTC.

The chain couples TRBV7-9 to TRBJ1-1; 10 nucleotides match TRBD1. Per the germline V gene, CDR1 is SEHNR and CDR2 is FQNEAQ (reference sequence). V gave up 2 bases and J gave up 11 bases; unmatched junction bases: 8. The CDR3 length is 14 residues. The CDR3 is CASSLSGTGALAFF. CDR3 in DNA: TGTGCCAGCAGCTTATCCGGGACAGGGGCGTTGGCTTTCTTT.

The sample holds many counts of this clonotype. The chain employs TRBV4-3 and TRBJ1-1, with a tentative D call TRBD1 (6 bases). The germline V and J ends were trimmed by 3 bases and 3 bases, with 17 bases remaining between them. The CDR3 sequence is 16 residues long. CDR1 and CDR2 (germline): LGHNA, YSLEER. CDR3 amino acids: CASSHARGGIDTEAFF. In DNA form, the CDR3 reads TGCGCCAGCAGCCATGCCCGAGGGGGGATTGACACTGAAGCTTTCTTT.

The chain carries TRBV4-3 and TRBJ1-4; D is unresolved. This CDR3 is 13 amino acids long. Trimming removed 4 bases at V and 9 bases at J, with 12 bases between. Germline V gene sequence: CDR1 LGHNA, CDR2 YSLEER. This chain's CDR3 is CASSLMRAQKLFF. The CDR3 DNA reads TGCGCCAGCAGCCTCATGAGGGCGCAAAAACTGTTTTTT.